These 28 T cell receptor beta chains came from one sample sequenced in a study of cytomegalovirus exposure and HLA in healthy donors. The PCR made use of 60 Vbeta and 13 Jbeta primers. The table came from immunoSEQ multiplex PCR; TCRdb's copy has only in-frame clones and leaves some out. The repertoire holds 100,000 to 150,000 clones, with 78% as singletons. The material sequenced was PBMCs. Every receptor here comes from a man aged 25 to 45 in good health and CMV-seropositive.

This chain links TRBV7-9 with TRBJ2-1; 10 positions agree with TRBD2. The CDR3 extends over 19 amino acids. V lost 5 bases and J lost 1; bases outside the gene matches: 14. Germline CDR1 SEHNR, CDR2 FQNEAQ (reference sequence). The DNA for the CDR3 is TGTGCCAGCAGCGGAGCGGGAGGGCCAGGGGCCGTATCCTACAATGAGCAGTTCTTC. This sequence encodes CASSGAGGPGAVSYNEQFF.

To note about this clone: Within the sample, other DNA sequences also encode this same CDR3. This chain joins TRBV7-9 and TRBJ2-5; the D gene is possibly TRBD2 (5 bases). Looked up from germline, CDR1 is SEHNR and CDR2 is FQNEAQ (reference sequence). The CDR3 has 13 amino acids. Trimming took 3 bases from V and 5 from J, leaving 10 bases between them. Here the CDR3 reads CASSLGSQETQYF. DNA for the CDR3: TGTGCCAGCAGCTTGGGGAGCCAGGAGACCCAGTACTTC.

Only a few counts were recorded for this clone. This sequence joins TRBV7-2 and TRBJ2-7; D might be TRBD2 (7 bases). The germline CDR1 and CDR2 sequences are SGHTA and FQGNSA. V was cut by 5 bases and J by 0 bases, with 14 bases left in between. This CDR3 is built from 15 residues. The CDR3 DNA reads TGTGCCAGCAGCCTGAGGGGGGGGGTCTCCTACGAGCAGTACTTC. Its translation: CASSLRGGVSYEQYF.

V usage is TRBV27 and J usage is TRBJ2-5, with D perhaps TRBD2 (6 bases). This CDR3 region has 14 residues. V was clipped by 2 bases and J by 5 bases, with 12 bases between them. Germline lookup yields CDR1 MNHEY and CDR2 SMNVEV (reference sequence). DNA of the CDR3: TGTGCCAGCAGTTTAGGCGGGATCTATGAGACCCAGTACTTC. This translates into CASSLGGIYETQYF.

This clone was counted between two and nine times. The CDR3 DNA reads as TGCGCCAGCAGTGCCCCCAGTAACAAAAACATTCAGTACTTC. Its protein product is CASSAPSNKNIQYF. This chain joins TRBV10-1 and TRBJ2-4; D is undetermined. The CDR3 length is 14 residues. Germline CDR1 WNHNN, CDR2 SYGVQD (reference sequence). Trimming cost V 4 bases and J 3 bases, with 10 bases left between them.

This rearrangement joins TRBV2 to TRBJ2-2; 13 bases align to TRBD2. The CDR3 is 18 residues long. With 7 bases clipped from V and 0 bases from J, the junction kept 8 bases outside the gene matches. CDR1 SNHLY and CDR2 FYNNEI come from the germline V gene. The CDR3 sequence is CASTLGLAGNANTGELFF. In DNA form, the CDR3 reads TGTGCCAGCACCCTGGGACTAGCGGGAAACGCGAACACCGGGGAGCTGTTTTTT.

The chain uses TRBV4-2 and TRBJ2-7; D remains ambiguous. The V gene's germline CDR1 is LGHNA and CDR2 YNFKEQ. There are 13 residues in the CDR3. V was trimmed by 0 bases and J by 2 bases, leaving 5 bases between them. The CDR3 spells CASSQDLPYEQYF. The CDR3 DNA follows: TGTGCCAGCAGCCAAGATCTTCCCTACGAGCAGTACTTC.

V is TRBV13 and J is TRBJ1-2; the D gene is possibly TRBD1 (5 bases). The germline gives CDR1 PRHDT, CDR2 FYEKMQ (reference sequence). V was cut by 0 bases and J by 4 bases, with 15 bases left in between. This CDR3 has 16 residues. Here the CDR3 reads CASSLGLGSRGYGYTF. The DNA of the CDR3 is TGTGCCAGCAGCTTAGGCCTGGGATCAAGGGGCTATGGCTACACCTTC.

This chain connects TRBV19 to TRBJ2-7; 9 bases align to TRBD1. The CDR3 totals 13 residues. V was clipped by 6 bases and J by 6 bases; unmatched bases: 6. Germline V gene sequence: CDR1 LNHDA, CDR2 SQIVND (reference sequence). The CDR3, as DNA: TGTGCCAGTAGCCCGGGACAGGGAGGCGAGCAGTACTTC. It specifies CASSPGQGGEQYF.

V is TRBV5-8 and J is TRBJ2-3; D possibly corresponds to TRBD2 (5 bases). Germline CDR1 SGHTS, CDR2 YDEGEE. The V gene lost 6 bases and the J gene lost 1 base, with 12 bases spanning the gap. The CDR3 totals 14 residues. DNA of the CDR3: TGTGCCAGCAAGGGAGAACTTGGCACAGATACGCAGTATTTT. Amino acids: CASKGELGTDTQYF.

This clone was observed a single time. The rearrangement joins TRBV10-3 to TRBJ2-1; 9 nucleotides align to TRBD2. CDR3 length: 14 amino acids. The J segment lost 7 bases and the V segment lost 4 bases, leaving 5 bases of the junction unmatched. Germline V gene lookup returns CDR1 ENHRY and CDR2 SYGVKD. The CDR3 loop is CAISGTSDFNEQFF. The CDR3 DNA follows: TGTGCCATCAGTGGGACTAGCGATTTTAATGAGCAGTTCTTC.

V and J are TRBV13 and TRBJ2-1; D remains unclear. Trimming left V 1 base short and J 9 bases short, with 16 bases between. In germline, CDR1 is PRHDT, CDR2 FYEKMQ (reference sequence). CDR3 size: 15 residues. The DNA for the CDR3 is TGTGCCAGCAGCTTAGACGTAAGGTTCGGCGGTGAGCAGTTCTTC. It specifies CASSLDVRFGGEQFF.

The V call is TRBV29-1, the J call TRBJ2-7, with 9 bases lining up with TRBD2. V was pared by 5 bases and J by 3 bases, with 5 bases of the junction left unmatched. Germline V gives CDR1 SQVTM, CDR2 ANQGSEA. CDR3 size: 13 residues. In nucleotides, the CDR3 is TGCAGCGTTCGCGGGACTAGCAGCTACGAGCAGTACTTC. Its protein is CSVRGTSSYEQYF.

The rearrangement joins TRBV28 to TRBJ2-5, with 10 bases matching TRBD2. With 4 bases clipped from V and 5 bases from J, the junction kept 7 bases outside the gene matches. Germline V gene sequence: CDR1 MDHEN, CDR2 SYDVKM. This CDR3 region has 15 residues. The CDR3: CASSSLAGGGETQYF. The CDR3 DNA reads TGTGCCAGCAGTTCCTTAGCGGGAGGCGGTGAGACCCAGTACTTC.

This chain joins TRBV18 and TRBJ1-1, with TRBD1 identical over 7 bases. CDR1 is KGHSH and CDR2 is LQKENI in the germline V gene. The CDR3 loop spans 17 amino acids. V shed 3 bases, J shed 1 base, and the junction held 11 bases outside the gene matches. The CDR3 nucleotides are TGTGCCAGCTCACCGGGGACAGCCCAGGCCAGGAACACTGAAGCTTTCTTT. Its protein is CASSPGTAQARNTEAFF.

V gene TRBV28 combines with J gene TRBJ1-1; no clear D gene. The CDR3 is 12 residues long. Trimming pared 4 bases from V and 4 bases from J, leaving 7 bases between. Germline CDR1 and CDR2: MDHEN and SYDVKM. CDR3 protein: CASSSGSTEAFF. The CDR3 bases are TGTGCCAGCAGTTCCGGGAGCACTGAAGCTTTCTTT.

This clone was observed a single time. The rearrangement uses TRBV11-2 and TRBJ2-1; 11 bases line up with TRBD2. Germline CDR1 reads SGHAT; CDR2 reads FQNNGV. V gave up 0 bases and J gave up 15 bases; unmatched junction bases: 10. The CDR3 is 15 amino acids. CDR3 coding DNA: TGTGCCAGCAGCTTAGATGGGGGCCTAGCGGGAGGTGCGTTCTTC. It translates to CASSLDGGLAGGAFF.

In this sample, this clone turned up a few times. The rearrangement joins TRBV5-1 to TRBJ1-2; tentatively, D is TRBD1 (5 bases). The germline V gene has CDR1 SGHRS and CDR2 YFSETQ. The V end was cut by 0 bases, the J end by 4 bases, with 13 bases between. The CDR3 loop spans 15 amino acids. CDR3 DNA: TGCGCCAGCAGCTTGGAGATGGGGCTCGGCTATGGCTACACCTTC. This encodes CASSLEMGLGYGYTF.

This clone was observed once. The chain recombines TRBV19 with TRBJ1-3, with 9 bases matching TRBD1. The J segment lost 2 bases and the V segment lost 7 bases, leaving 3 bases of the junction unmatched. The CDR3 length is 14 residues. Germline V gene sequence: CDR1 LNHDA, CDR2 SQIVND (reference sequence). The CDR3 sequence: CASTRDRAGNTIYF. As DNA, the CDR3 is TGTGCCAGTACACGGGACAGGGCTGGAAACACCATATATTTT.

The CDR3 here is CASNRDRATGELFF. In DNA, the CDR3 is TGCGCCAGCAACCGGGACAGGGCCACCGGGGAGCTGTTTTTT. The genes are TRBV5-1 and TRBJ2-2; 9 bases are a match to TRBD1. With V trimmed by 6 bases and J by 4 bases, 4 bases remained unmatched. The CDR3 is 14 residues long. Germline V lookup: CDR1 SGHRS, CDR2 YFSETQ. Filled out from reference TRBV5-1 and TRBJ2-2, the complete variable domain reads KAGVTQTPRYLIKTRGQQVTLSCSPISGHRSVSWYQQTPGQGLQFLFEYFSETQRNKGNFPGRFSGRQFSNSRSEMNVSTLELGDSALYLCASNRDRATGELFFGEGSRLTVL.

This rearrangement joins TRBV30 to TRBJ2-1; 11 bases match TRBD2. The CDR3 runs 16 residues. With 0 bases clipped from V and 7 bases from J, the junction kept 8 bases outside the gene matches. CDR1 and CDR2 (germline): GTSNPN, SVGIG (reference sequence). The CDR3 DNA follows: TGTGCCTGGAGTGTAAGGGGACTAGCGGAGGGGAATGAGCAGTTCTTC. Translating gives CAWSVRGLAEGNEQFF.

CDR3 region: CASSQGGGNQPQHF. The CDR3 nucleotides are TGTGCCAGTAGCCAGGGGGGCGGCAATCAGCCCCAGCATTTT. The V gene is TRBV19, the J gene TRBJ1-5; TRBD1 aligns across 7 bases. The CDR3 covers 14 residues. Germline V gene data show CDR1 as LNHDA and CDR2 as SQIVND (reference sequence). The junction had 4 bases not matched to a gene; V was cut back by 6 bases and J by 2 bases.

This chain uses TRBV5-6 with TRBJ1-4; D remains ambiguous. Germline V gives CDR1 SGHDT, CDR2 YYEEEE. The V end was cut by 0 bases, the J end by 5 bases, with 8 bases between. The CDR3 contains 14 residues. This chain's CDR3 is CASSLERRNEKLFF. CDR3 nucleotides: TGTGCCAGCAGCTTGGAACGGAGAAATGAAAAACTGTTTTTT.

This clone was observed a few times. This chain links TRBV4-2 with TRBJ2-1, with TRBD1 as a possible D gene (5 bases). Trimming removed 1 base at V and 7 bases at J, with 17 bases between. Germline CDR1 is LGHNA and CDR2 is YNFKEQ. This CDR3 is 16 amino acids long. The CDR3 reads CASSQAAGHLPNEQFF. CDR3 nucleotides: TGTGCCAGCAGCCAAGCTGCAGGACACCTGCCGAATGAGCAGTTCTTC.

V usage is TRBV18 and J usage is TRBJ1-1; a possible D gene is TRBD1 (6 bases). The CDR3 runs to 14 residues. Between the trimmed V and J ends, which lost 4 bases and 1 base, there was a span of 10 bases. Germline CDR1 and CDR2: KGHSH and LQKENI. The CDR3 nucleotides read TGTGCCAGCTCACTGGGGGCTAAGAACACTGAAGCTTTCTTT. Its protein is CASSLGAKNTEAFF.

The V and J genes are TRBV19 and TRBJ2-3, with a possible D match to TRBD2 (5 bases). Trimming shortened V by 5 bases and J by 6 bases, and 6 bases separated the two germline ends. In germline, CDR1 is LNHDA, CDR2 SQIVND (reference sequence). This CDR3 is 11 amino acids long. The CDR3 DNA reads TGTGCCAGTAGTCGAGGGGATACGCAGTATTTT. It translates to CASSRGDTQYF.

The chain is built from TRBV5-4 and TRBJ1-2; TRBD1 matches 8 bases. The CDR3 extends over 13 amino acids. The germline V gene has CDR1 SGHNT and CDR2 YYREEE (reference sequence). V lost 3 bases, J lost 8 bases, and 6 bases stayed unmatched. CDR3 coding DNA: TGTGCCAGCAGCTACCAGGACAGGGTAGGCTACACCTTC. Translated: CASSYQDRVGYTF. The variable domain in full, with the rest retrieved from reference TRBV5-4 and TRBJ1-2, is ETGVTQSPTHLIKTRGQQVTLRCSSQSGHNTVSWYQQALGQGPQFIFQYYREEENGRGNFPPRFSGLQFPNYSSELNVNALELDDSALYLCASSYQDRVGYTFGSGTRLTVV.

Only one count was recorded for this clone. The chain carries TRBV5-1 and TRBJ2-3; 10 bases match TRBD2. Germline values: CDR1 SGHRS, CDR2 YFSETQ. The CDR3 is made up of 14 amino acids. J gave up 6 bases and V 3 bases, and 4 bases lay outside the gene matches. The CDR3: CASSSSGSIDTQYF. As DNA, the CDR3 is TGCGCCAGCAGCTCTAGCGGGAGTATCGATACGCAGTATTTT.